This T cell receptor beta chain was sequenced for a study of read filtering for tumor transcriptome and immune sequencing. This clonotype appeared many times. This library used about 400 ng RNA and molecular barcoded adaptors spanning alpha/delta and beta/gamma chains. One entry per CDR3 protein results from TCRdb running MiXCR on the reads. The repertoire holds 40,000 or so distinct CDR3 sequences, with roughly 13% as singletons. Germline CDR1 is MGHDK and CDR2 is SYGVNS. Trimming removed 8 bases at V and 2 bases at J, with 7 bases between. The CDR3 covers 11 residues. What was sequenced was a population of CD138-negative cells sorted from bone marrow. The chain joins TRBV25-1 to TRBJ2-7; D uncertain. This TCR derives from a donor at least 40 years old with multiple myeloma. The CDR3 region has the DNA TGTGCCAGCTCCATGGCCTACGAGCAGTACTTC. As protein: CASSMAYEQYF.